This T cell receptor (beta chain) was found in a study of blood T cell repertoires in COVID-19. Background on the study: Whether acute or convalescent, the COVID-19 samples came from the United States, Italy and Spain. Sample material is recorded as cDNA or gDNA derived from T cells, B-cell-depleted T cells, or PBMCs.

Patients at the Seattle site were enrolled during active infection and followed longitudinally. Original processing notes: Amplification of reference gene primers was used by the study to estimate nucleated cell counts. Only in-frame clones appear in the TCRdb table, and some are missing; sequencing was by immunoSEQ multiplex PCR. The V and J calls and the clone size are those of that table, but D and trimming were determined from the DNA. The sample holds about 360,000 clones, 75% to 90% seen once. The sample holds a few counts of this clone. This CDR3 is built from 15 residues. Trimming removed 1 base at V and 7 bases at J, with 11 bases between. Looked up from germline, CDR1 is MGHDK and CDR2 is SYGVNS.

Sequences were obtained from peripheral blood. The receptor was derived from a woman aged 60-75 years with COVID-19, enrolled during active disease. The V call is TRBV25-1, the J call TRBJ1-6, with D perhaps matching TRBD1 (6 bases). CDR3 DNA sequence: TGTGCCAGCAGTGAATGGGGCAGGGGAAATTCACCCCTCCACTTT. Translating gives CASSEWGRGNSPLHF.